Below are 15 T cell receptor beta chains sequenced from a single sample in a study of blood T cell repertoires in COVID-19. This table comes from immunoSEQ multiplex PCR, and its TCRdb copy is limited to in-frame clones, with some not included. The table records roughly 140,000 clones, roughly 90% of them present only once. Sequencing was performed on PBMCs or T cells enriched from blood (not recorded which). Receptors originate from a woman in her thirties with acute COVID-19.

V and J are TRBV28 and TRBJ1-1; a possible D gene is TRBD1 (6 bases). This CDR3 region has 14 residues. From germline, CDR1 is MDHEN and CDR2 SYDVKM. The V end lost 6 bases, the J end lost 2 bases, and 13 bases lay between the germline ends. The CDR3 region is CASRENRDNTEAFF. CDR3 nucleotide sequence: TGTGCCAGCAGAGAGAACAGGGATAACACTGAAGCTTTCTTT.

This chain uses TRBV4-3 with TRBJ2-1; 7 bases align to TRBD1. The CDR3 runs to 15 residues. V trimming: 0 bases; J trimming: 7 bases; junction bases outside the gene matches: 6. CDR1 and CDR2 (germline): LGHNA, YSLEER. The CDR3 DNA reads as TGCGCCAGCAGCCAAGATCGCGAGGGGGCAAATGAGCAGTTCTTC. Protein product: CASSQDREGANEQFF.

The V call is TRBV5-6, the J call TRBJ1-2, with TRBD1 matching over 10 bases. This CDR3 contains 14 residues. After removal of 5 bases from V and 8 bases from J, the junction contained 9 bases not matched to a gene. The germline V gene encodes CDR1 SGHDT and CDR2 YYEEEE. CDR3 DNA sequence: TGTGCCAGCAGGGTAATGACAGGGGGCCGGGGCTACACCTTC. Translated, it gives CASRVMTGGRGYTF.

V is TRBV27 and J is TRBJ1-6, with D perhaps TRBD1 (6 bases). Germline V gene data show CDR1 as MNHEY and CDR2 as SMNVEV (reference sequence). Trimming took 4 bases from V and 5 from J, leaving 9 bases between them. The CDR3 sequence is 14 residues long. DNA for the CDR3: TGTGCCAGCAGTTACAGGGACGATAATTCACCCCTCCACTTT. Amino acids: CASSYRDDNSPLHF.

This sequence joins TRBV9 and TRBJ1-1, with 7 bases that match TRBD1. Germline V gives CDR1 SGDLS, CDR2 YYNGEE. V shed 1 base, J shed 4 bases, and the junction held 7 bases outside the gene matches. There are 15 residues in the CDR3. In DNA form, the CDR3 reads TGTGCCAGCAGCGTACAGGGGGATTGGGGCACTGAAGCTTTCTTT. Translated: CASSVQGDWGTEAFF.

This clone has a handful of counts. The genes are TRBV18 and TRBJ1-2; D gene unclear. The CDR3 contains 13 residues. Trimming took 2 bases from V and 4 from J, leaving 8 bases between them. The V gene's germline CDR1 is KGHSH and CDR2 LQKENI. CDR3: CASSPLTAYGYTF. Here the CDR3 DNA reads TGTGCCAGCTCACCATTAACAGCCTATGGCTACACCTTC.

V is TRBV28 and J is TRBJ1-3; 9 positions match TRBD1. This CDR3 comprises 15 residues. Trimming took 5 bases from V and 2 from J; bases not matched to a gene: 4. Looked up from germline, CDR1 is MDHEN and CDR2 is SYDVKM. CDR3 coding DNA: TGTGCCAGCAGTCGGGACAGGGCTGCTGGAAACACCATATATTTT. Amino acid sequence: CASSRDRAAGNTIYF.

The chain carries TRBV5-1 and TRBJ2-1; D is unclear. The CDR3 contains 13 residues. V lost 4 bases to trimming and J lost 10 bases, with 15 bases between them. CDR1 is SGHRS, CDR2 YFSETQ, per germline. The CDR3 region is CASSLRPEKEQFF. The CDR3 DNA reads as TGCGCCAGCAGCCTACGTCCCGAGAAGGAGCAGTTCTTC. The whole variable domain, filled in from reference TRBV5-1 and TRBJ2-1, reads KAGVTQTPRYLIKTRGQQVTLSCSPISGHRSVSWYQQTPGQGLQFLFEYFSETQRNKGNFPGRFSGRQFSNSRSEMNVSTLELGDSALYLCASSLRPEKEQFFGPGTRLTVL.

The chain recombines TRBV7-9 with TRBJ1-4, with TRBD1 as a possible D gene (6 bases). Germline CDR1 and CDR2: SEHNR and FQNEAQ (reference sequence). This CDR3 has 14 amino acids. V lost 5 bases and J 7 bases, leaving 14 bases between the germline ends. DNA of the CDR3: TGTGCCAGCAGCCTACAGGGTGGTCCTGAAAAACTGTTTTTT. Translation gives CASSLQGGPEKLFF.

V usage is TRBV19 and J usage is TRBJ1-1; possible D gene TRBD1, 6 bases. The CDR3 extends over 15 amino acids. In germline, CDR1 is LNHDA, CDR2 SQIVND (reference sequence). The V end was cut by 4 bases, the J end by 1 base, with 13 bases between. The CDR3 DNA follows: TGTGCCAGTAGTAACTGGGACACCCGGAACACTGAAGCTTTCTTT. Translating it yields CASSNWDTRNTEAFF.

The chain joins TRBV6-5 to TRBJ1-1; 7 bases align to TRBD1. The CDR3 is 15 residues long. Trimming removed 10 bases from V and 4 bases from J; junction bases left unmatched: 15. CDR1 is MNHEY, CDR2 SVGAGI, per germline. The CDR3 region has the DNA TGTGCCACCACTTCCAGGGGGGATGTCAGCACTGAAGCTTTCTTT. It codes for CATTSRGDVSTEAFF.

This chain links TRBV27 with TRBJ2-7, with D possibly being TRBD1 (6 bases). Trimming stripped 3 bases from V and 6 bases from J, with 21 bases between. There are 16 residues in the CDR3. Germline loops: CDR1 MNHEY, CDR2 SMNVEV (reference sequence). DNA of the CDR3: TGTGCCAGCAGTTTCAAGGGTCGGGCAGGGGATTCCGAGCAGTACTTC. Its translation: CASSFKGRAGDSEQYF.

The rearrangement joins TRBV10-3 to TRBJ1-5, with 9 bases that match TRBD1. This CDR3 comprises 13 residues. Germline loops: CDR1 ENHRY, CDR2 SYGVKD. J was trimmed by 4 bases and V by 8 bases; bases with no gene match: 3. The CDR3 region is CAIGTGYNQPQHF. CDR3 bases: TGTGCCATCGGGACAGGGTATAATCAGCCCCAGCATTTT.

The V gene is TRBV27, the J gene TRBJ1-2; the match to TRBD1 covers 8 bases. The CDR3 has 13 residues. V lost 10 bases, J lost 7 bases, and 11 bases stayed unmatched. The germline V gene has CDR1 MNHEY and CDR2 SMNVEV (reference sequence). In DNA form, the CDR3 reads TGTGCCACCGGACAGGGAGGTTTCCCTGGCTACACCTTC. As protein: CATGQGGFPGYTF.

The chain joins TRBV19 to TRBJ2-1; 12 bases fit TRBD2. CDR3 size: 15 residues. With V trimmed by 5 bases and J by 9 bases, 8 bases remained unmatched. CDR1 and CDR2 from the germline V gene are LNHDA and SQIVND (reference sequence). As DNA, the CDR3 is TGTGCCAGTAGTCTTGGACTAGCGGGATCCCCTGAGCAGTTCTTC. Protein sequence: CASSLGLAGSPEQFF.